The 27 T cell receptor beta chains below all came from one sample that was sequenced in a study of OX40 agonist ivuxolimab in advanced cancers. The assay was immunoSEQ multiplex PCR, and TCRdb's table has in-frame clones only and misses some. Among about 62,000 clones listed, roughly 85% were seen once. Sample: CD4+ or CD8+ T cells sorted from blood, taken in a trial of the OX40 agonist ivuxolimab. These TCRs come from an adult with an advanced solid tumor such as melanoma, head and neck, liver or kidney cancer.

This clone was counted once. The J gene is TRBJ1-1, the V gene TRBV5-6; D is perhaps TRBD1 (6 bases). The CDR3 covers 16 residues. The germline V and J ends were trimmed by 0 bases and 1 base, with 13 bases remaining between them. The V gene's germline CDR1 is SGHDT and CDR2 YYEEEE. CDR3 region: CASSLEVADRNTEAFF. CDR3 in DNA: TGTGCCAGCAGCTTGGAGGTCGCGGACAGGAACACTGAAGCTTTCTTT.

V is TRBV2 and J is TRBJ2-5; no reliable D call. V was shortened by 11 bases and J by 5 bases, with 21 bases between the two germline ends. Germline values: CDR1 SNHLY, CDR2 FYNNEI. The CDR3 extends over 14 amino acids. CDR3 coding DNA: TGTGCCTCCCACCCGGGCTCCCCCGGCGAGACCCAGTACTTC. Protein: CASHPGSPGETQYF.

The rearrangement joins TRBV6-1 to TRBJ2-3, with 7 bases aligning to TRBD2. The V gene's germline CDR1 is MNHNS and CDR2 SASEGT. With V trimmed by 7 bases and J by 0 bases, 7 bases remained unmatched. The CDR3 has 15 residues. The CDR3 bases are TGTGCCAGCACTACGGACGGGAGGAGCACAGATACGCAGTATTTT. Protein: CASTTDGRSTDTQYF.

The chain combines TRBV6-6 with TRBJ1-5; 7 bases are a match to TRBD1. The J segment lost 6 bases and the V segment lost 7 bases, leaving 6 bases of the junction unmatched. The CDR3 is made up of 13 amino acids. The germline gives CDR1 MNHNY, CDR2 SVGAGI (reference sequence). DNA of the CDR3: TGTGCCAGCATTGACAGGGAAGGTCAGCCCCAGCATTTT. It codes for CASIDREGQPQHF.

The chain employs TRBV5-4 and TRBJ1-1; D is unclear. V was trimmed by 5 bases and J by 2 bases, leaving 16 bases between them. This CDR3 is 15 amino acids long. Germline values: CDR1 SGHNT, CDR2 YYREEE (reference sequence). CDR3 amino acids: CASRSSGVLNTEAFF. CDR3 DNA sequence: TGTGCCAGCAGGAGCTCCGGCGTCCTCAACACTGAAGCTTTCTTT.

The gene calls are TRBV5-1 and TRBJ2-3; TRBD2 matches 15 bases. CDR1 and CDR2 (germline): SGHRS, YFSETQ. The trim removed 3 bases at V and 5 bases at J, leaving 4 bases unmatched. The CDR3 totals 16 residues. The CDR3 bases are TGCGCCAGCAGCTCCGGACTAGCGGGAGGGGAAGATACGCAGTATTTT. This sequence encodes CASSSGLAGGEDTQYF.

This chain joins TRBV18 and TRBJ1-2; 10 bases line up with TRBD1. V dropped 3 bases and J dropped 4; count of bases not matched to a gene: 8. This CDR3 region has 16 residues. Per germline, CDR1 KGHSH and CDR2 LQKENI. The CDR3 loop reads CASSPPQGQGTYGYTF. In DNA, the CDR3 is TGTGCCAGCTCACCCCCACAGGGACAGGGGACCTATGGCTACACCTTC. Complete variable domain (other parts from reference TRBV18 and TRBJ1-2): NAGVMQNPRHLVRRRGQEARLRCSPMKGHSHVYWYRQLPEEGLKFMVYLQKENIIDESGMPKERFSAEFPKEGPSILRIQQVVRGDSAAYFCASSPPQGQGTYGYTFGSGTRLTVV.

The V call is TRBV29-1, the J call TRBJ1-1; TRBD1 is a possible D gene (6 bases). The V end was cut by 3 bases, the J end by 5 bases, with 10 bases between. The CDR3 consists of 12 residues. Per the germline V gene, CDR1 is SQVTM and CDR2 is ANQGSEA. In DNA form, the CDR3 reads TGCAGCGTTGAGAGAACAGGGACTGAAGCTTTCTTT. It specifies CSVERTGTEAFF.

Comment on this clone: Relative to the germline gene, one junction end is altered; a read error may explain this. Other DNA sequences from this sample encode an identical CDR3 as well. The chain employs TRBV7-8 and TRBJ2-1; the match to TRBD2 covers 8 bases. CDR1 and CDR2 (germline): SGHVS, FQNEAQ. This CDR3 has 16 residues. CDR3 in amino acids: CASSLGTGLVYNEQFF. The CDR3 coding sequence is TGTGCCAGTAGCTTAGGGACGGGACTAGTCTACAATGAGCAGTTCTTC.

The chain carries TRBV6-5 and TRBJ1-6; TRBD1 might be the D (6 bases). The V end lost 4 bases, the J end lost 9 bases, and 19 bases lay between the germline ends. Germline V CDR1 and CDR2: MNHEY, SVGAGI. The length of the CDR3 is 16 residues. The CDR3 region is CASSLVGRGGVSPLHF. The DNA of the CDR3 is TGTGCCAGCAGTTTGGTGGGCAGGGGAGGTGTTTCACCCCTCCACTTT.

The chain joins TRBV2 to TRBJ2-1; tentative D call: TRBD2 (5 bases). Per the germline V gene, CDR1 is SNHLY and CDR2 is FYNNEI. The V end was cut by 7 bases, the J end by 1 base, with 14 bases between. The CDR3 extends over 15 amino acids. Written as DNA, the CDR3 is TGTGCCAGCAATCCTTCTAGCAGATCCTACAATGAGCAGTTCTTC. It specifies CASNPSSRSYNEQFF.

This chain connects TRBV27 to TRBJ2-7; 8 positions match TRBD1. Germline-derived CDR1 and CDR2 are MNHEY and SMNVEV (reference sequence). CDR3 length: 16 residues. V shed 5 bases, J shed 2 bases, and the junction held 11 bases outside the gene matches. CDR3 region: CASSPTPTGVTYEQYF. The CDR3 DNA is TGTGCCAGCAGTCCCACCCCGACAGGGGTGACCTACGAGCAGTACTTC.

V is TRBV19 and J is TRBJ1-5; 8 bases are shared with TRBD1. After removal of 6 bases from V and 2 bases from J, the junction contained 6 bases not matched to a gene. Germline V lookup: CDR1 LNHDA, CDR2 SQIVND (reference sequence). The CDR3 is 15 residues long. CDR3 coding DNA: TGTGCCAGTAGCCCGACAGGGGCGCGCAATCAGCCCCAGCATTTT. This gives the protein CASSPTGARNQPQHF.

The gene calls are TRBV11-2 and TRBJ2-1, with D possibly being TRBD2 (5 bases). Trimming shortened V by 7 bases and J by 4 bases, and 17 bases separated the two germline ends. The CDR3 length is 15 residues. The germline CDR1 and CDR2 sequences are SGHAT and FQNNGV. CDR3 DNA: TGTGCCAGCACCGACGTGTCCTCGGGGTACAATGAGCAGTTCTTC. Translation: CASTDVSSGYNEQFF.

The chain employs TRBV7-9 and TRBJ1-4; D is undetermined. Germline lookup yields CDR1 SEHNR and CDR2 FQNEAQ (reference sequence). Trimming left V 4 bases short and J 8 bases short, with 8 bases between. The CDR3 sequence is 12 residues long. Here the CDR3 DNA reads TGTGCCAGCAGCTCAGGACCGGAAAAACTGTTTTTT. Its translation: CASSSGPEKLFF.

This clone turned up a few times. CDR3 in DNA: TGTGCCAGCAGCGCCGGGACCAGCCCTGCCTATGGCTACACCTTC. Protein: CASSAGTSPAYGYTF. The chain links TRBV5-4 to TRBJ1-2; TRBD1 might be the D (5 bases). V lost 4 bases, J lost 4 bases, and 17 bases lay in between. Germline loops: CDR1 SGHNT, CDR2 YYREEE (reference sequence). The CDR3 totals 15 residues.

This chain connects TRBV7-9 to TRBJ1-2; D gene unclear. The V end was cut by 1 base, the J end by 4 bases, with 7 bases between. Germline V gene sequence: CDR1 SEHNR, CDR2 FQNEAQ (reference sequence). This CDR3 is built from 13 residues. The CDR3 here is CASSLGGGYGYTF. The CDR3 nucleotides are TGTGCCAGCAGCTTAGGGGGAGGCTATGGCTACACCTTC.

The chain joins TRBV11-1 to TRBJ2-7; the D gene is possibly TRBD2 (5 bases). The CDR3 totals 15 residues. Germline CDR1 SGHAT, CDR2 FQDESV (reference sequence). Between the trimmed V and J ends, which lost 1 base and 3 bases, there was a span of 13 bases. The CDR3 sequence: CASSLGTGSVYEQYF. CDR3 DNA sequence: TGTGCCAGCAGCTTAGGAACGGGATCCGTCTACGAGCAGTACTTC.

The rearrangement joins TRBV19 to TRBJ2-7; no firm D call. Germline V gene lookup returns CDR1 LNHDA and CDR2 SQIVND (reference sequence). This CDR3 contains 14 residues. Trimming cost V 5 bases and J 1 base, with 12 bases left between them. In DNA, the CDR3 is TGTGCCAGTAGTCCATCTAGTGCATCCTACGAGCAGTACTTC. Amino acid sequence: CASSPSSASYEQYF.

The chain recombines TRBV28 with TRBJ1-5; D call uncertain. This CDR3 has 13 residues. The germline V gene has CDR1 MDHEN and CDR2 SYDVKM. Between the trimmed V and J ends, which lost 4 bases and 0 bases, there was a span of 4 bases. As DNA, the CDR3 is TGTGCCAGCAGTTCGAATAGCAATCAGCCCCAGCATTTT. Its protein is CASSSNSNQPQHF.

This chain joins TRBV6-6 and TRBJ1-6, with 8 bases fitting TRBD1. CDR1 MNHNY and CDR2 SVGAGI come from the germline V gene (reference sequence). Trimming removed 2 bases from V and 0 bases from J; junction bases left unmatched: 0. This CDR3 comprises 16 residues. The CDR3 nucleotides are TGTGCCAGCAGTTACGGGACAGGCTCCTATAATTCACCCCTCCACTTT. This gives the protein CASSYGTGSYNSPLHF.

V gene TRBV7-9 combines with J gene TRBJ2-7; no definite D call. Trimming took 2 bases from V and 10 from J, leaving 9 bases between them. The CDR3 runs 11 residues. CDR1 is SEHNR and CDR2 is FQNEAQ in the germline V gene (reference sequence). The CDR3, as DNA: TGTGCCAGCAGCTTATCAGACTTTCAGTACTTC. It encodes CASSLSDFQYF.

CDR3 coding DNA: TGTGCCAGCAGCTTCCGGGACCCTGGGGCCAACGTCCTGACTTTC. It encodes CASSFRDPGANVLTF. V gene TRBV7-9 combines with J gene TRBJ2-6; D may be TRBD1 or TRBD2 (5 bases each). The length of the CDR3 is 15 residues. Trimming removed 3 bases at V and 2 bases at J, with 8 bases between. CDR1 and CDR2 from the germline V gene are SEHNR and FQNEAQ (reference sequence).

This sequence joins TRBV6-1 and TRBJ2-1, with 9 bases identical to TRBD2. Germline V gene data show CDR1 as MNHNS and CDR2 as SASEGT. The CDR3 spans 16 residues. Trimming took 2 bases from V and 8 from J; bases not matched to a gene: 10. CDR3 DNA: TGTGCCAGCAGTGAAAAAGGTGGCGGGAGGGTCGATGAGCAGTTCTTC. The encoded protein is CASSEKGGGRVDEQFF.

The table lists this clone with a count of one. CDR3: CASSSTSGGAGETQYF. Here the CDR3 DNA reads TGTGCCAGCTCATCCACTAGCGGGGGGGCCGGAGAGACCCAGTACTTC. V and J are TRBV18 and TRBJ2-5; 13 bases line up with TRBD2. The CDR3 has 16 residues. The germline gives CDR1 KGHSH, CDR2 LQKENI. V lost 5 bases, J lost 4 bases, and 7 bases stayed unmatched.

The CDR3 here is CASSPDLAQHF. The DNA for the CDR3 is TGTGCCAGCAGTCCCGATTTAGCCCAGCATTTT. The rearrangement uses TRBV28 and TRBJ1-5, with no clear D. V dropped 5 bases and J dropped 11 bases, with 10 bases sitting between them. The CDR3 loop spans 11 amino acids. The V gene's germline CDR1 is MDHEN and CDR2 SYDVKM.

The gene calls are TRBV6-5 and TRBJ2-5; D call uncertain. The DNA end favors TRBJ2-7, so the J call may be wrong. CDR3 length: 16 amino acids. From germline, CDR1 is MNHEY and CDR2 SVGAGI. CDR3 loop: CASSYSIFGETYEQYF. The CDR3 coding sequence is TGTGCCAGCAGTTACTCGATTTTTGGGGAAACCTACGAGCAGTACTTC.